Shown below are 29 T cell receptor beta chains from a single sample sequenced in a study of cytomegalovirus exposure and HLA in healthy donors. PCR amplification relied on 60 Vbeta primers (plus 13 Jbeta primers). The method was immunoSEQ multiplex PCR; TCRdb's version includes in-frame clones alone and lacks a portion of them. The sample lists approximately 150,000 clones, almost 80% seen once, with approximately 1.3% in the top ten. The sample comprised PBMCs. The receptors originated from a man aged 25 to 40 in good health and CMV-seronegative.

This clone was detected only once. Other DNA sequences in this specimen translate into the identical CDR3. V is TRBV5-6 and J is TRBJ2-7; D is perhaps TRBD1 (6 bases). V shed 4 bases and J shed 4 bases, with 9 bases lying between them. This CDR3 comprises 12 residues. Germline V gene lookup returns CDR1 SGHDT and CDR2 YYEEEE. The DNA of the CDR3 is TGTGCCAGCAGCCTAGACAGGTACGAGCAGTACTTC. It yields the protein CASSLDRYEQYF.

This sequence joins TRBV5-6 and TRBJ2-5; 7 nucleotides agree with TRBD1. In germline, CDR1 is SGHDT, CDR2 YYEEEE. The CDR3 sequence is 15 residues long. Trimming removed 0 bases from V and 0 bases from J; junction bases left unmatched: 2. CDR3 bases: TGTGCCAGCAGCTTGGGTGACAGGGACCAAGAGACCCAGTACTTC. Encoded protein: CASSLGDRDQETQYF.

V and J are TRBV7-2 and TRBJ2-7; 7 bases fit TRBD1. Germline V gene data show CDR1 as SGHTA and CDR2 as FQGNSA. V was clipped by 5 bases and J by 4 bases; unmatched bases: 8. The length of the CDR3 is 14 residues. In DNA, the CDR3 is TGTGCCAGCAGCGCCCGGGACAGAGTTTACGAGCAGTACTTC. Translation: CASSARDRVYEQYF. The variable domain in full, completed from reference TRBV7-2 and TRBJ2-7, reads GAGVSQSPSNKVTEKGKDVELRCDPISGHTALYWYRQSLGQGLEFLIYFQGNSAPDKSGLPSDRFSAERTGGSVSTLTIQRTQQEDSAVYLCASSARDRVYEQYFGPGTRLTVT.

This clone was seen just once. The chain has TRBV6-5 and TRBJ2-3; 8 nucleotides match TRBD2. This CDR3 spans 16 amino acids. V lost 0 bases and J lost 0; bases outside the gene matches: 2. The germline V gene encodes CDR1 MNHEY and CDR2 SVGAGI. The CDR3 region has the DNA TGTGCCAGCAGTTACTCCTTAGCGGGGAGCACAGATACGCAGTATTTT. Its protein is CASSYSLAGSTDTQYF.

V usage is TRBV4-1 and J usage is TRBJ1-2; D may be TRBD1 (5 bases). Between the trimmed V and J ends, which lost 0 bases and 8 bases, there was a span of 13 bases. The germline V gene encodes CDR1 MGHRA and CDR2 YSYEKL. The CDR3 covers 14 residues. CDR3 nucleotides: TGCGCCAGCAGCCAAGACAGGGCCTCCGGGGGCTACACCTTC. It encodes CASSQDRASGGYTF.

The chain has TRBV7-3 and TRBJ2-5; 12 positions agree with TRBD2. V lost 0 bases to trimming and J lost 10 bases; unmatched junction nucleotides: 3. The germline V gene encodes CDR1 SGHTA and CDR2 FQGTGA. The length of the CDR3 is 14 residues. The CDR3 region has the DNA TGTGCCAGCAGCTTAACAGGACTAGCGGGGATCCAGTACTTC. Translating gives CASSLTGLAGIQYF.

In its sample, this clone was seen once. The gene calls are TRBV9 and TRBJ2-7, with D tentatively TRBD1 (5 bases). The CDR3 runs to 16 residues. V lost 0 bases and J lost 0, with 13 bases in between. CDR1 and CDR2 from the germline V gene are SGDLS and YYNGEE. CDR3 residues: CASSVAGRAPSYEQYF. In DNA, the CDR3 is TGTGCCAGCAGCGTAGCGGGCAGGGCGCCCTCCTACGAGCAGTACTTC.

The rearrangement links TRBV7-9 to TRBJ2-7, with D possibly being TRBD2 (5 bases). Trimming took off 7 bases at V and 1 base at J, with 11 bases between the two ends. Germline-derived CDR1 and CDR2 are SEHNR and FQNEAQ (reference sequence). This CDR3 has 13 residues. The CDR3 protein is CASMVGESYEQYF. The CDR3 bases are TGTGCCAGCATGGTGGGAGAGTCCTACGAGCAGTACTTC.

In its sample, this clone was seen a few times. J is TRBJ2-1 and V is TRBV27; tentative D call: TRBD1 (6 bases). CDR3 length: 15 amino acids. Germline V gives CDR1 MNHEY, CDR2 SMNVEV (reference sequence). V was trimmed by 3 bases and J by 8 bases, leaving 17 bases between them. In DNA form, the CDR3 reads TGTGCCAGCAGTTTTTCCCAGGGACATCAGGATGAGCAGTTCTTC. This codes for CASSFSQGHQDEQFF.

In its sample, this clone was seen a few times. The chain uses TRBV7-6 and TRBJ2-5; tentatively, D is TRBD2 (6 bases). The CDR3 has 13 amino acids. Deletions cut 4 bases from V and 5 bases from J, with 11 bases between. The germline gives CDR1 SGHVS, CDR2 FNYEAQ. The CDR3 loop is CASSYRRVETQYF. The CDR3 coding sequence is TGTGCCAGCAGCTACAGGAGGGTCGAGACCCAGTACTTC.

The chain links TRBV27 to TRBJ2-5, with TRBD2 identical over 15 bases. CDR3 length equals 15 residues. J lost 6 bases, V lost 5 bases, and 4 bases had no gene match. Per germline, CDR1 MNHEY and CDR2 SMNVEV (reference sequence). CDR3 sequence: CASSRTSGGAQTQYF. Here the CDR3 DNA reads TGTGCCAGCAGTCGGACTAGCGGGGGGGCCCAGACCCAGTACTTC.

The chain uses TRBV18 and TRBJ2-3; TRBD2 matches at 7 bases. This CDR3 contains 18 residues. The V gene's germline CDR1 is KGHSH and CDR2 LQKENI. J gave up 1 base and V 3 bases, and 13 bases lay outside the gene matches. CDR3 region: CASSPTRRSGVGTDTQYF. The CDR3 bases are TGTGCCAGCTCACCGACCCGAAGGAGCGGGGTTGGCACAGATACGCAGTATTTT.

This clone came up a few times. The chain links TRBV7-6 to TRBJ1-1, with 8 nucleotides matching TRBD1. Germline V gene sequence: CDR1 SGHVS, CDR2 FNYEAQ. The CDR3 length is 17 residues. V shed 5 bases and J 0 bases; nucleotides not matched to a gene: 11. The CDR3 is CASSASQGVDMNTEAFF. In DNA, the CDR3 is TGTGCCAGCAGCGCCTCACAGGGGGTAGACATGAACACTGAAGCTTTCTTT.

The V gene is TRBV7-8, the J gene TRBJ1-5; 8 positions match TRBD1. This CDR3 contains 17 residues. Germline lookup yields CDR1 SGHVS and CDR2 FQNEAQ. With 1 base clipped from V and 4 bases from J, the junction kept 9 bases outside the gene matches. The CDR3 region has the DNA TGTGCCAGCAGCTTAGGGGCAGGGGGCGTCGCGAATCAGCCCCAGCATTTT. It is translated as CASSLGAGGVANQPQHF.

The chain carries TRBV6-1 and TRBJ2-7; 7 bases map to TRBD1. Trimming at V came to 8 bases and at J to 3 bases, leaving 10 bases not matched to a gene. This CDR3 has 14 residues. The V gene's germline CDR1 is MNHNS and CDR2 SASEGT. This CDR3 is CASETETGFYEQYF. The DNA of the CDR3 is TGTGCCAGCGAAACCGAGACAGGGTTCTACGAGCAGTACTTC.

This chain links TRBV19 with TRBJ1-4; tentative D call: TRBD1 (6 bases). CDR1 LNHDA and CDR2 SQIVND come from the germline V gene (reference sequence). The CDR3 has 15 residues. V dropped 3 bases and J dropped 2 bases, with 10 bases sitting between them. The CDR3 DNA reads as TGTGCCAGTAGTATGACACAGGGCACTAATGAAAAACTGTTTTTT. Translation: CASSMTQGTNEKLFF.

The CDR3 region has the DNA TGTGCCTGGAGTGTAGTTTTAGCGAGCGGGGGAGCAAACACCGGGGAGCTGTTTTTT. It translates to CAWSVVLASGGANTGELFF. The genes are TRBV30 and TRBJ2-2, with 8 positions matching TRBD2. This CDR3 spans 19 amino acids. Germline values: CDR1 GTSNPN, CDR2 SVGIG (reference sequence). J was trimmed by 2 bases and V by 0 bases; bases with no gene match: 14.

The CDR3 spells CASSPGLATYEQYF. The CDR3 region has the DNA TGTGCCAGCAGCCCGGGACTAGCTACTTACGAGCAGTACTTC. The rearrangement uses TRBV7-9 and TRBJ2-7; 9 bases agree with TRBD2. After removal of 5 bases from V and 4 bases from J, the junction contained 6 bases not matched to a gene. Germline V gene lookup returns CDR1 SEHNR and CDR2 FQNEAQ (reference sequence). This CDR3 region has 14 residues.

The gene calls are TRBV30 and TRBJ2-2; 8 nucleotides agree with TRBD1. J was trimmed by 1 base and V by 2 bases; bases with no gene match: 3. Germline V gives CDR1 GTSNPN, CDR2 SVGIG (reference sequence). This CDR3 comprises 15 residues. The CDR3 DNA reads TGTGCCTGGAGTACAGGACAGGGGAACACCGGGGAGCTGTTTTTT. It translates to CAWSTGQGNTGELFF.

This chain links TRBV25-1 with TRBJ2-7; D unclear. The V gene lost 1 base and the J gene lost 8 bases, with 12 bases spanning the gap. CDR1 MGHDK and CDR2 SYGVNS come from the germline V gene. This CDR3 region has 13 residues. CDR3 in DNA: TGTGCCAGCAGTGAATCAATCCCTACGAAGCAGTACTTC. It encodes CASSESIPTKQYF.

The genes are TRBV9 and TRBJ2-3, with D possibly TRBD2 on 6 matching bases. Trimming left V 4 bases short and J 0 bases short, with 12 bases between. Germline V gene sequence: CDR1 SGDLS, CDR2 YYNGEE. The CDR3 spans 15 residues. CDR3 DNA sequence: TGTGCCAGCAGCTCCGGGGGAGCTAGCACAGATACGCAGTATTTT. This encodes CASSSGGASTDTQYF.

The chain carries TRBV7-9 and TRBJ1-2, with 12 bases fitting TRBD1. CDR3 length: 17 residues. V dropped 5 bases and J dropped 3; count of bases not matched to a gene: 10. Per germline, CDR1 SEHNR and CDR2 FQNEAQ (reference sequence). For the CDR3, the DNA is TGTGCCAGCAGCACATTCCGGGACAGGGGGCTTGACTATGGCTACACCTTC. It translates to CASSTFRDRGLDYGYTF.

The rearrangement links TRBV18 to TRBJ2-7; D is possibly TRBD2 (5 bases). Germline V lookup: CDR1 KGHSH, CDR2 LQKENI. This CDR3 is built from 14 residues. With 3 bases removed from V and 2 bases from J, the gap between germline ends came to 11 bases. CDR3 nucleotides: TGTGCCAGCTCACCGACTTCGGGAACCTACGAGCAGTACTTC. Its protein product is CASSPTSGTYEQYF.

Only one count was recorded for this clone. The chain employs TRBV4-1 and TRBJ2-3; 9 positions agree with TRBD2. CDR1 MGHRA and CDR2 YSYEKL come from the germline V gene. The CDR3 spans 16 residues. With 0 bases clipped from V and 5 bases from J, the junction kept 6 bases outside the gene matches. CDR3 bases: TGCGCCAGCAGCCAAGAGAAGGCGGGGGGGCAAGATACGCAGTATTTT. Residues: CASSQEKAGGQDTQYF.

V usage is TRBV7-6 and J usage is TRBJ2-3; D remains ambiguous. CDR1 and CDR2 (germline): SGHVS, FNYEAQ. V lost 4 bases and J 4 bases, leaving 12 bases between the germline ends. The CDR3 runs 14 residues. CDR3 loop: CASSSTGFADTQYF. Here the CDR3 DNA reads TGTGCCAGCAGCTCTACGGGTTTTGCAGATACGCAGTATTTT.

This clone was seen only a few times. The chain couples TRBV30 to TRBJ1-5; 9 bases fit TRBD1. This CDR3 is built from 14 residues. V lost 0 bases to trimming and J lost 9 bases; unmatched junction nucleotides: 6. CDR1 and CDR2 from the germline V gene are GTSNPN and SVGIG (reference sequence). The CDR3 reads CAWSVTGQGLPQHF. The CDR3 coding sequence is TGTGCCTGGAGTGTAACGGGACAGGGTTTGCCCCAGCATTTT. The variable domain in full, completed from reference TRBV30 and TRBJ1-5, reads SQTIHQWPATLVQPVGSPLSLECTVEGTSNPNLYWYRQAAGRGLQLLFYSVGIGQISSEVPQNLSASRPQDRQFILSSKKLLLSDSGFYLCAWSVTGQGLPQHFGDGTRLSIL.

This chain joins TRBV5-1 and TRBJ1-4; D not certain. The CDR3 spans 15 residues. Trimming removed 5 bases at V and 6 bases at J, with 17 bases between. Germline V gene sequence: CDR1 SGHRS, CDR2 YFSETQ. CDR3 loop: CASRESGLMHEKLFF. The CDR3 DNA reads as TGCGCCAGCAGGGAATCGGGTCTAATGCATGAAAAACTGTTTTTT.

The chain couples TRBV5-1 to TRBJ2-3, with 7 bases aligning to TRBD2. Germline V gives CDR1 SGHRS, CDR2 YFSETQ. V gave up 3 bases and J gave up 4 bases; unmatched junction bases: 8. The CDR3 sequence is 15 residues long. The CDR3 DNA follows: TGCGCCAGCAGCTCGGGGGGAGTGGGAGCAGATACGCAGTATTTT. As protein: CASSSGGVGADTQYF. Filled out from reference TRBV5-1 and TRBJ2-3, the complete variable domain reads KAGVTQTPRYLIKTRGQQVTLSCSPISGHRSVSWYQQTPGQGLQFLFEYFSETQRNKGNFPGRFSGRQFSNSRSEMNVSTLELGDSALYLCASSSGGVGADTQYFGPGTRLTVL.

The V gene is TRBV5-4, the J gene TRBJ2-1, with TRBD2 identical over 8 bases. V trimming: 3 bases; J trimming: 0 bases; junction bases outside the gene matches: 5. The CDR3 has 16 residues. CDR1 and CDR2 (germline): SGHNT, YYREEE (reference sequence). CDR3 in amino acids: CASSSGGRSSYNEQFF. The DNA of the CDR3 is TGTGCCAGCAGCTCGGGAGGGAGGAGCTCCTACAATGAGCAGTTCTTC.